This T cell receptor beta chain emerged from a study of cytomegalovirus exposure and HLA in healthy donors. Broader study findings: Highly shared variants forming one cluster were likely a sequencing artifact. Researchers had no immune exposure information except CMV serostatus available.

The PCR was carried out with 60 Vbeta primers and 13 Jbeta primers. TCRdb's table, derived via immunoSEQ multiplex PCR, lists solely in-frame clones and lacks some. The data contain 150,000 to 200,000 clones, 76% of them singletons. In regard to this clone: The target antigen is unknown.

The sample consisted of PBMCs. This TCR was recovered from a male donor in good health and CMV-seronegative.

CDR3 bases: TGTGCCAGCAGCCTCCGGGATAGACTTTTCACCGGGGAGCTGTTTTTT. Protein product: CASSLRDRLFTGELFF. The genes are TRBV21-1 and TRBJ2-2; no DNA check was done on the table's D call, TRBD2. TRBV21-1 is classified as a pseudogene. The CDR3 spans 16 residues.